These 8 T cell receptor beta chains originate from one sample sequenced in a study of blood T cell repertoires in COVID-19. Method: immunoSEQ multiplex PCR; TCRdb's copy keeps in-frame clones and lacks some. Of about 120,000 clones detected, roughly 76% appear once; the ten largest clones hold 10%. Material for sequencing was peripheral blood. These receptors came from a human donor in a cohort sampled during active COVID-19.

J is TRBJ1-5 and V is TRBV6-2 or TRBV6-3, with D possibly being TRBD1 (5 bases). The CDR3 has 15 residues. Trimming removed 5 bases at V and 3 bases at J, with 14 bases between. Germline V gene data show CDR1 as MNHEY and CDR2 as SVGEGT. The CDR3 sequence: CASSKGRGPNQPQHF. The CDR3 DNA sequence: TGTGCCAGCAGTAAAGGGAGGGGCCCCAATCAGCCCCAGCATTTT.

The chain couples TRBV18 to TRBJ1-1; TRBD1 might be the D (5 bases). The CDR3 contains 15 residues. Trimming removed 5 bases at V and 2 bases at J, with 15 bases between. The V gene's germline CDR1 is KGHSH and CDR2 LQKENI. CDR3 DNA: TGTGCCAGCTCATCAACAAGCCAGGGAAACACTGAAGCTTTCTTT. It codes for CASSSTSQGNTEAFF.

The chain recombines TRBV18 with TRBJ2-2; TRBD2 aligns across 13 bases. The CDR3 has 19 residues. V was pared by 6 bases and J by 0 bases, with 10 bases of the junction left unmatched. CDR1 and CDR2 from the germline V gene are KGHSH and LQKENI. The CDR3 spells CASSSRLAGGRANTGELFF. The DNA of the CDR3 is TGTGCCAGCTCTTCTAGACTAGCGGGGGGAAGAGCGAACACCGGGGAGCTGTTTTTT. The full variable domain, its missing parts supplied by reference TRBV18 and TRBJ2-2, is NAGVMQNPRHLVRRRGQEARLRCSPMKGHSHVYWYRQLPEEGLKFMVYLQKENIIDESGMPKERFSAEFPKEGPSILRIQQVVRGDSAAYFCASSSRLAGGRANTGELFFGEGSRLTVL.

J is TRBJ1-5 and V is TRBV7-2; no reliable D call. The V end was cut by 4 bases, the J end by 2 bases, with 6 bases between. The CDR3 is made up of 13 amino acids. In germline, CDR1 is SGHTA, CDR2 FQGNSA. The CDR3 loop is CASSSLGNQPQHF. CDR3 bases: TGTGCCAGCAGCTCCCTTGGCAATCAGCCCCAGCATTTT.

J is TRBJ2-1 and V is TRBV7-3, with TRBD2 matching 8 bases. The ends lost 2 bases at V and 5 bases at J; junction bases unmatched: 5. There are 15 residues in the CDR3. CDR1 SGHTA and CDR2 FQGTGA come from the germline V gene. The chain's CDR3 is CASSLAGGHDNEQFF. The CDR3 DNA sequence: TGTGCCAGCAGCTTAGCGGGGGGTCATGACAATGAGCAGTTCTTC.

V and J are TRBV7-3 and TRBJ1-1; D not certain. The V end lost 2 bases, the J end lost 1 base, and 5 bases lay between the germline ends. From germline, CDR1 is SGHTA and CDR2 FQGTGA. The CDR3 spans 13 residues. Here the CDR3 reads CASSLVGNTEAFF. CDR3 nucleotides: TGTGCCAGCAGCTTAGTCGGGAACACTGAAGCTTTCTTT.

The chain joins TRBV6-1 to TRBJ1-1; 9 bases line up with TRBD1. The V gene's germline CDR1 is MNHNS and CDR2 SASEGT. V lost 3 bases to trimming and J lost 3 bases; unmatched junction nucleotides: 5. This CDR3 region has 15 residues. CDR3 region: CASSDQTGGDTEAFF. DNA for the CDR3: TGTGCCAGCAGTGATCAGACAGGGGGTGACACTGAAGCTTTCTTT.

The rearrangement uses TRBV7-3 and TRBJ2-7, with 9 nucleotides matching TRBD2. In germline, CDR1 is SGHTA, CDR2 FQGTGA. Trimming removed 0 bases from V and 5 bases from J; junction bases left unmatched: 8. The CDR3 runs 16 residues. DNA for the CDR3: TGTGCCAGCAGCTTAACGGGTCTAGCGGGAAGCCACGAGCAGTACTTC. This sequence encodes CASSLTGLAGSHEQYF.